The 8 T cell receptor beta chains presented below share a single source sample, sequenced in a study of blood T cell repertoires in COVID-19. Here immunoSEQ multiplex PCR was the method, and the copy in TCRdb shows in-frame clones only, minus some. The sample records 110,000 or so clones, 84% being singletons. Sequencing used peripheral blood. The origin of the receptors is a woman aged 45 to 65 with acute or convalescent COVID-19.

Only a few counts were recorded for this clone. The chain links TRBV5-6 to TRBJ1-4; D is perhaps TRBD1 (6 bases). This CDR3 spans 15 amino acids. Trimming removed 6 bases from V and 8 bases from J, with 20 bases in between. The V gene's germline CDR1 is SGHDT and CDR2 YYEEEE. CDR3 protein: CASTPFQGMGEKLFF. For the CDR3, the DNA is TGTGCCAGCACGCCGTTCCAGGGGATGGGGGAAAAACTGTTTTTT.

This rearrangement joins TRBV5-4 to TRBJ1-2; D is possibly TRBD1 (5 bases). The CDR3 spans 15 residues. The germline V gene encodes CDR1 SGHNT and CDR2 YYREEE (reference sequence). V was shortened by 6 bases and J by 4 bases, with 19 bases between the two germline ends. The CDR3 sequence: CASTPGGQGPYGYTF. CDR3 bases: TGTGCCAGCACCCCAGGAGGGCAGGGACCCTATGGCTACACCTTC.

This chain connects TRBV28 to TRBJ1-5; possibly TRBD1 for D (5 bases). The CDR3 is made up of 14 amino acids. The V gene lost 2 bases and the J gene lost 7 bases, with 12 bases spanning the gap. Germline V lookup: CDR1 MDHEN, CDR2 SYDVKM. The CDR3 nucleotides are TGTGCCAGCAGTTTAATGGGCGGGGGGCAGCCCCAGCATTTT. Its protein is CASSLMGGGQPQHF.

J is TRBJ2-5 and V is TRBV18; D remains unclear. V was trimmed by 3 bases and J by 2 bases, leaving 7 bases between them. Looked up from germline, CDR1 is KGHSH and CDR2 is LQKENI. The CDR3 runs 13 residues. CDR3 sequence (DNA): TGTGCCAGCTCACCCAGACAACAAGAGACCCAGTACTTC. Amino acid sequence: CASSPRQQETQYF.

V is TRBV2 and J is TRBJ2-1, with D maybe TRBD2 (6 bases). Germline-derived CDR1 and CDR2 are SNHLY and FYNNEI. CDR3 length: 14 residues. Trimming removed 2 bases from V and 5 bases from J, with 10 bases in between. CDR3 protein: CASSENLANNEQFF. The CDR3 DNA follows: TGTGCCAGCAGTGAAAATCTAGCGAACAATGAGCAGTTCTTC.

The chain is built from TRBV3-1 (or the pseudogene TRBV3-2) and TRBJ2-7; tentative D call: TRBD1 (6 bases). Trimming took 4 bases from V and 3 from J, leaving 10 bases between them. Germline values: CDR1 LGHDT, CDR2 YNNKEL (reference sequence). CDR3 length: 13 residues. CDR3 amino acids: CASSPQQGYEQYF. Written as DNA, the CDR3 is TGTGCCAGCAGCCCCCAACAGGGCTACGAGCAGTACTTC.

V gene TRBV18 combines with J gene TRBJ1-3; D possibly corresponds to TRBD1 (6 bases). Germline CDR1 reads KGHSH; CDR2 reads LQKENI. This CDR3 comprises 16 residues. Trimming pared 5 bases from V and 0 bases from J, leaving 14 bases between. The CDR3 loop is CASSTRQENSGNTIYF. CDR3 coding DNA: TGTGCCAGCTCAACTCGACAGGAGAACTCTGGAAACACCATATATTTT.

The sample holds a few counts of this clone. V usage is TRBV9 and J usage is TRBJ1-2; perhaps TRBD1 as D (5 bases). V lost 3 bases and J 4 bases, leaving 13 bases between the germline ends. This CDR3 comprises 14 residues. Germline loops: CDR1 SGDLS, CDR2 YYNGEE. CDR3 residues: CASSAGGPGYGYTF. The CDR3, as DNA: TGTGCCAGCAGCGCCGGGGGACCGGGCTATGGCTACACCTTC.